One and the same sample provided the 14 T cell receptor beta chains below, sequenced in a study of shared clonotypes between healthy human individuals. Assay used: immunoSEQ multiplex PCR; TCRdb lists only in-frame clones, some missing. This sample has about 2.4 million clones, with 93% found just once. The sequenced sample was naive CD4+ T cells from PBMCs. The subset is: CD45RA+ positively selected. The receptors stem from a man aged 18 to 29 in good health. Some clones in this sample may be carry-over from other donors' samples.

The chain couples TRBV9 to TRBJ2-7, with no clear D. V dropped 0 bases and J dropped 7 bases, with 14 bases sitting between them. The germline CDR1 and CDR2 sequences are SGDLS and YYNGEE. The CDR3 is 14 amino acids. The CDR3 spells CASSVAGGSWEQYF. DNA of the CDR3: TGTGCCAGCAGCGTAGCTGGCGGTTCTTGGGAGCAGTACTTC. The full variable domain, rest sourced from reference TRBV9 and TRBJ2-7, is DSGVTQTPKHLITATGQRVTLRCSPRSGDLSVYWYQQSLDQGLQFLIQYYNGEERAKGNILERFSAQQFPDLHSELNLSSLELGDSALYFCASSVAGGSWEQYFGPGTRLTVT.

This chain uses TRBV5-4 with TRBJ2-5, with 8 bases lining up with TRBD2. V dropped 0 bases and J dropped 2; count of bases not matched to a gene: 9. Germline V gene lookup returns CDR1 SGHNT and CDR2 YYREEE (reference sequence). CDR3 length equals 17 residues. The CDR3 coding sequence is TGTGCCAGCAGCTTGGACGGGAGTAGCGGGGCTCAAGAGACCCAGTACTTC. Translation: CASSLDGSSGAQETQYF.

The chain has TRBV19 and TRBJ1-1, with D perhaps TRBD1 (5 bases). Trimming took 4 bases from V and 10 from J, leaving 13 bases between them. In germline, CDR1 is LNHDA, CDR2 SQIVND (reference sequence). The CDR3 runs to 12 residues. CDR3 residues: CASSTHRDGAFF. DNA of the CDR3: TGTGCCAGTAGTACTCACCGGGACGGAGCTTTCTTT.

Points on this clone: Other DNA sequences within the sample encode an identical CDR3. This CDR3 reads CASSLSLADTGELFF. CDR3 in DNA: TGCGCCAGCAGCTTGAGCCTAGCGGACACCGGGGAGCTGTTTTTT. V is TRBV5-1 and J is TRBJ2-2; 7 positions match TRBD2. CDR3 length equals 15 residues. V was clipped by 1 base and J by 3 bases; unmatched bases: 3. Per the germline V gene, CDR1 is SGHRS and CDR2 is YFSETQ. The full variable domain, its missing parts supplied by reference TRBV5-1 and TRBJ2-2, is KAGVTQTPRYLIKTRGQQVTLSCSPISGHRSVSWYQQTPGQGLQFLFEYFSETQRNKGNFPGRFSGRQFSNSRSEMNVSTLELGDSALYLCASSLSLADTGELFFGEGSRLTVL.

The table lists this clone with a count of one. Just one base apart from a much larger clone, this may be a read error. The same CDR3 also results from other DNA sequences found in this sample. The CDR3 sequence is CASSVASNTEAFF. CDR3 sequence (DNA): TGTGCCAGCAGCGTAGCCTCGAACACTGAAGCTTTCTTT. This chain connects TRBV9 to TRBJ1-1; no definite D call. Germline V lookup: CDR1 SGDLS, CDR2 YYNGEE. The germline V and J ends were trimmed by 0 bases and 1 base, with 4 bases remaining between them. This CDR3 region has 13 residues.

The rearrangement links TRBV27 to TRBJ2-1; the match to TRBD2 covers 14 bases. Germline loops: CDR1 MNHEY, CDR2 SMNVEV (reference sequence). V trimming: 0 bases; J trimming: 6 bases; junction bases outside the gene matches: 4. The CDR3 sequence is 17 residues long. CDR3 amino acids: CASSLSKGLAGGNEQFF. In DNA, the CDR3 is TGTGCCAGCAGTTTATCGAAAGGACTAGCGGGAGGCAATGAGCAGTTCTTC.

CDR3 loop: CASSQDRSDTQYF. For the CDR3, the DNA is TGCGCCAGCAGCCAAGATAGGTCAGATACGCAGTATTTT. The genes are TRBV4-3 and TRBJ2-3, with D uncertain. V gave up 0 bases and J gave up 4 bases, with 5 bases separating them. CDR3 size: 13 residues. CDR1 and CDR2 from the germline V gene are LGHNA and YSLEER.

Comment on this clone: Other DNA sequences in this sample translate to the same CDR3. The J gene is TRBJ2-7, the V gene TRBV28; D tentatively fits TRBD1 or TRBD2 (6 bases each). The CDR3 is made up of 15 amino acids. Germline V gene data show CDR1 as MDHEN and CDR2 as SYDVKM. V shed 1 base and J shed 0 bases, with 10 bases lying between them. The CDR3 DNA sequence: TGTGCCAGCAGTTTATTAGGGGGGAGCTCCTACGAGCAGTACTTC. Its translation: CASSLLGGSSYEQYF.

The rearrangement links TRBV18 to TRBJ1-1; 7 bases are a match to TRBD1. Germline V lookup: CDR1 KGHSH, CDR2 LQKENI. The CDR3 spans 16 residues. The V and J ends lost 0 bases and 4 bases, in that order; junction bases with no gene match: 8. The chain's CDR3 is CASSPPIGGVSTEAFF. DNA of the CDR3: TGTGCCAGCTCACCACCGATAGGGGGCGTGAGCACTGAAGCTTTCTTT.

The CDR3 coding sequence is TGCAGCGTTGCCCGAGACCTCCATAGCGGATCCTACAATGAGCAGTTCTTC. It encodes CSVARDLHSGSYNEQFF. The J gene is TRBJ2-1, the V gene TRBV29-1; TRBD2 might be the D (6 bases). CDR3 length equals 17 residues. Trimming pared 4 bases from V and 1 base from J, leaving 20 bases between. Germline CDR1 and CDR2: SQVTM and ANQGSEA.

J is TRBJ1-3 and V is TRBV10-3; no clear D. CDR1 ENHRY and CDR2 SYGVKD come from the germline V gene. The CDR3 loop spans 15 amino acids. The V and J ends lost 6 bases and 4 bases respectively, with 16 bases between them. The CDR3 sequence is CAISGRGGTGNTIYF. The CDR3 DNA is TGTGCCATCAGCGGACGCGGAGGAACCGGAAACACCATATATTTT.

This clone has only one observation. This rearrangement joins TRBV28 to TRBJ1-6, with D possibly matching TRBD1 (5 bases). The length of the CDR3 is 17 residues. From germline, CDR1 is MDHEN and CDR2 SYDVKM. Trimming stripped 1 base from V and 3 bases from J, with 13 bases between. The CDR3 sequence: CASSLYRDSGYNSPLHF. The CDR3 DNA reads TGTGCCAGCAGTTTATACCGGGACTCAGGCTATAATTCACCCCTCCACTTT.

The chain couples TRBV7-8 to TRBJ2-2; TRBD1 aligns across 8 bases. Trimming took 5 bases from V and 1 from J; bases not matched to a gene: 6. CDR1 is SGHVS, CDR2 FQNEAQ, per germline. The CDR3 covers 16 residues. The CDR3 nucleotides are TGTGCCAGCAGCCTAAGGACAGGGCTGAACACCGGGGAGCTGTTTTTT. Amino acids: CASSLRTGLNTGELFF. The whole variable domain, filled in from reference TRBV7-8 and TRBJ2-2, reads GAGVSQSPRYKVAKRGQDVALRCDPISGHVSLFWYQQALGQGPEFLTYFQNEAQLDKSGLPSDRFFAERPEGSVSTLKIQRTQQEDSAVYLCASSLRTGLNTGELFFGEGSRLTVL.

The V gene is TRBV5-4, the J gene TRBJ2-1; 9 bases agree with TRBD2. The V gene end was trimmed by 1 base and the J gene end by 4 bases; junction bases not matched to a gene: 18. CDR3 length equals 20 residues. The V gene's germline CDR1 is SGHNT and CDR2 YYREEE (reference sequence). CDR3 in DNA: TGTGCCAGCAGCTTGCGACGCGGGAGGGGGTCCCAGGTGGGGTACAATGAGCAGTTCTTC. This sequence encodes CASSLRRGRGSQVGYNEQFF.